A selection of T cell receptor beta chains follows, all from one sample in a study of T cells in tuberculosis. The protocol was immunoSEQ multiplex PCR, while the TCRdb copy is restricted to in-frame clones and leaves out a portion. The sample comprises under 45,000 clones, 85% to 95% of which are singletons, and 6.5% to 8.5% rests with the top ten. Sample: PBMCs. These TCRs come from a donor aged 5 to 30 with latent tuberculosis or without tuberculosis infection. Both conserved end residues are part of each CDR3. D genes are given only for firm matches. For some rows the clone size is stated as once, few or many, or as a class when expanded; others skip it.

clone_size j_call d_call v_call cdr3_nt cdr3_aa
- TRBJ2-4 TRBD1 TRBV15 TGTGCCACCAGCAGAGGGTCGGGACAGGTAAACATTCAGTACTTC CATSRGSGQVNIQYF
- TRBJ1-5 TRBD1 TRBV27 TGTGCCAGCAGTTTATCTGTCGGAGCAGGGGGAGATAGCAATCAGCCCCAGCATTTT CASSLSVGAGGDSNQPQHF
- TRBJ2-2 TRBD1 TRBV11-2 TGTGCCAGCAGTCACAGGGGACCGAACACCGGGGAGCTGTTTTTT CASSHRGPNTGELFF
- TRBJ1-1 TRBD1 TRBV5-4 TGTGCCAGCAGCTTGGCCAGGGGGAGGAACACTGAAGCTTTCTTT CASSLARGRNTEAFF
once TRBJ1-2 - TRBV19 TGTGCCAGTAGTAAGTTCTACAGGTCCGACTATGGCTACACCTTC CASSKFYRSDYGYTF
- TRBJ2-3 - TRBV5-6 TGTGCCAGCAGCCCACAAGGGGGAGGGTACAGCACAGATACGCAGTATTTT CASSPQGGGYSTDTQYF
- TRBJ2-1 - TRBV7-2 TGTGCCAGCAGCTTAGCACCAGTAGGGGCAGGGCAAAACTACAATGAGCAGTTCTTC CASSLAPVGAGQNYNEQFF
- TRBJ1-2 - TRBV5-4 TGTGCCAGCAGCTTCGCCCGGGATGGCTACACCTTC CASSFARDGYTF
- TRBJ1-2 - TRBV6-1 TGTGCCAGCAGTGAGAGGGACACCGAGATGGGGAACTTC CASSERDTEMGNF
- TRBJ1-2 - TRBV4-3 TGCGCCAGCAGCCAAGATCCGGGGTTTGGCTACACCTTC CASSQDPGFGYTF
once TRBJ1-2 TRBD1 TRBV6-5 TGTGCCAGCAGTTACAGGGACAGGCCGTATGGCTACACCTTC CASSYRDRPYGYTF
- TRBJ1-2 TRBD1 TRBV7-3 TGTGCCAGCAGCTTAAGCGGTCCGGGACAGGGGTCTGGTGGCTACACCTTC CASSLSGPGQGSGGYTF
- TRBJ2-7 - TRBV6-6 TGTGCCAGCCTCATGCTGCCGGGCTACGAGCAGTACTTC CASLMLPGYEQYF
- TRBJ1-1 TRBD1 TRBV4-1 TGCGCCAGCAGCCAAGAAGTTCGGCAGGGGGGCGAAGCTTTCTTT CASSQEVRQGGEAFF
- TRBJ2-7 TRBD1 TRBV5-4 TGTGCCAGCAGCAGCGGACAGGGAACCGAGCAGTACTTC CASSSGQGTEQYF
- TRBJ2-1 TRBD2 TRBV5-6 TGTGCCAGCAGCTTGGTAGGGAGGGACAATGAGCAGTTCTTC CASSLVGRDNEQFF
- TRBJ2-1 - TRBV7-2 TGTGCCAGCAGCATCAAACGGGGGATCTCCTACAATGAGCAGTTCTTC CASSIKRGISYNEQFF
- TRBJ2-2 - TRBV11-3 TGTGCCAGCAGCTTAGATCTGCGCGCCGGGGAGCTGTTTTTT CASSLDLRAGELFF
- TRBJ1-1 TRBD1 TRBV4-1 TGCGCCAGCAGCCGAGGACAGGGGAATATGAACACTGAAGCTTTCTTT CASSRGQGNMNTEAFF
- TRBJ2-2 TRBD1 TRBV6-4 TGTGCCAGCAGCGCCGGGACAGGGGCCTCAAACACCGGGGAGCTGTTTTTT CASSAGTGASNTGELFF
- TRBJ2-1 TRBD2 TRBV10-1 TGCGCCAGAGAGCGGGGGGACGGGTATGAGCAGTTCTTC CARERGDGYEQFF
- TRBJ1-2 TRBD1 TRBV6-1 TGTGCCAGCAGTGAAGTTCCCCAGGGGGGACGGGGCTACACCTTC CASSEVPQGGRGYTF
- TRBJ2-7 - TRBV19 TGTGCCAGTAGTATAGCCCCCGGTAGACTCGAGCAGTACTTC CASSIAPGRLEQYF
- TRBJ2-7 - TRBV10-3 TGTGCCATCAGTGAGTTGAGTACCTACGAGCAGTACTTC CAISELSTYEQYF
- TRBJ1-2 - TRBV5-6 TGTGCCAGCAACCGGAGGTCCGAGACTAACTATGGCTACACCTTC CASNRRSETNYGYTF
- TRBJ2-3 TRBD2 TRBV19 TGTGCCAGTAGTATACGAAGGACTAGCGGGGGGTCAGATACGCAGTATTTT CASSIRRTSGGSDTQYF
- TRBJ2-7 - TRBV7-8 TGTGCCAGCAGCCCGGGACTCAATCTCTACGAGCAGTACTTC CASSPGLNLYEQYF
- TRBJ1-6 TRBD1 TRBV19 TGTGCCAGTAGTATCTGGGGGACAGGGGATTCACCCCTCCACTTT CASSIWGTGDSPLHF
- TRBJ1-4 TRBD1 TRBV30 TGTGCCTGGAGTAAGGGGGCGGGAGAAAAACTGTTTTTT CAWSKGAGEKLFF
- TRBJ1-4 - TRBV14 TGTGCCAGCTCCACTTGGGTAGGACGGAGGGAAAAACTGTTTTTT CASSTWVGRREKLFF
- TRBJ1-2 - TRBV6-6 TGTGCCTGCGGCGTCGGGACTCTCCTCCTATCCCATGGCTACACCTTC CACGVGTLLLSHGYTF
- TRBJ1-1 - TRBV20-1 TGCAGTGCTAAGGGAGACACTGAAGCTTTCTTT CSAKGDTEAFF
- TRBJ2-7 TRBD2 TRBV7-6 TGTGCCAGCAGCCCCCGAACTAGCGGGGGTGGGTACGAGCAGTACTTC CASSPRTSGGGYEQYF
few TRBJ1-2 - TRBV19 TGTGCCAGTAGTATTGACACTGGCAACGGCTACACCTTC CASSIDTGNGYTF
once TRBJ2-7 TRBD1 TRBV5-1 TGCGCCAGCAGCACCCGGGACAGGGAGCGGTACGAGCAGTACTTC CASSTRDRERYEQYF
- TRBJ2-3 TRBD2 TRBV27 TGTGCCAGCAGTTTATTCACTAGCGGGGGGCTAGGCACAGATACGCAGTATTTT CASSLFTSGGLGTDTQYF
- TRBJ1-3 TRBD1 TRBV7-6 TGTGCCAGCAGCTTAGCGGGACAGGGGGCTGGGGACACCATATATTTT CASSLAGQGAGDTIYF
- TRBJ2-3 - TRBV25-1 TGTGCCAGCACCCGAGGAGCTGATACGCAGTATTTT CASTRGADTQYF
- TRBJ2-1 TRBD1 TRBV6-5 TGTGCCAGCAGTTACCAGGGGGCCTCGCGCAATGAGCAGTTCTTC CASSYQGASRNEQFF
once TRBJ1-1 - TRBV2 TGTGCCAGCAGTGAACCACAGGACACTGAAGCTTTCTTT CASSEPQDTEAFF
- TRBJ2-7 TRBD1 TRBV5-1 TGCGCCAGCAGCTTCGTGACAGGGATTCCCTACGAGCAGTACTTC CASSFVTGIPYEQYF
- TRBJ2-1 TRBD2 TRBV4-1 TGCGCTAGCAAGCGGGGGGGCGTAAATGAGCAGTTCTTC CASKRGGVNEQFF
once TRBJ1-1 TRBD1 TRBV4-3 TGCGCCAGCAGCCAAGGGGCAGGGGGGTTCCTGAACACTGAAGCTTTCTTT CASSQGAGGFLNTEAFF
- TRBJ1-3 TRBD1 TRBV12-5 TGTGCTAGTGGTTTGGGACAGGGTAATACTAACACCATATATTTT CASGLGQGNTNTIYF
- TRBJ2-7 TRBD1 TRBV5-1 TGCGCCAGCAGCTTGGTAGACCTGACAGGGATCGACTACGAGCAGTACTTC CASSLVDLTGIDYEQYF
- TRBJ2-1 - TRBV6-5 TGTGCCAGCAGTGACAGGTACTACAATGAGCAGTTCTTC CASSDRYYNEQFF
- TRBJ2-2 TRBD1 TRBV7-9 TGTGCCAGCAGCCTCCACCGACAGGGGGTGAAGGGCACCGGGGAGCTGTTTTTT CASSLHRQGVKGTGELFF
- TRBJ1-2 - TRBV30 TGTGCCTGGAGTTCAGGGAATGGCTACACCTTC CAWSSGNGYTF
- TRBJ2-3 - TRBV6-1 TGTGCCAGCAGTGAAAGACACAGCACAGATACGCAGTATTTT CASSERHSTDTQYF
- TRBJ2-7 TRBD2 TRBV7-8 TGTGCCAGCATCCCTCCGGGACTACTCTACGAGCAGTACTTC CASIPPGLLYEQYF
- TRBJ2-1 TRBD1 TRBV28 TGTGCCAGCAGTTTATATGGACAGGGGCTTAAAGATGAGCAGTTCTTC CASSLYGQGLKDEQFF
- TRBJ2-7 - TRBV7-2 TGTGCCAGCAGCGCGTCCTCCTACGAGCAGTACTTC CASSASSYEQYF
- TRBJ2-1 TRBD2 TRBV11-1 TGTGCCAGCAGCGCGCTCGAGCGGGGCCCTTCCTACAATGAGCAGTTCTTC CASSALERGPSYNEQFF
- TRBJ1-4 TRBD1 TRBV27 TGTGCCAGCAGTGAGACCGGGACAGGGGGCGGACGAAGGAAACTGTTTTTT CASSETGTGGGRRKLFF